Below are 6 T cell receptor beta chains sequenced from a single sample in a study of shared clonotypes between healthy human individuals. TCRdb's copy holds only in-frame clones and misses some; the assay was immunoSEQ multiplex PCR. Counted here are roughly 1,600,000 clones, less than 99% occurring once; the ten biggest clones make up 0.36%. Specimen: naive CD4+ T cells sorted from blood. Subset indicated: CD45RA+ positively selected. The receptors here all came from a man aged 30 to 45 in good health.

The DNA for the CDR3 is TGTGCCATCACGGGGGCTAGCGGGTCTAGCACAGATACGCAGTATTTT. Protein: CAITGASGSSTDTQYF. The V and J genes are TRBV2 and TRBJ2-3, with TRBD2 matching over 8 bases. J gave up 0 bases and V 10 bases, and 12 bases lay outside the gene matches. From germline, CDR1 is SNHLY and CDR2 FYNNEI. CDR3 length equals 16 residues.

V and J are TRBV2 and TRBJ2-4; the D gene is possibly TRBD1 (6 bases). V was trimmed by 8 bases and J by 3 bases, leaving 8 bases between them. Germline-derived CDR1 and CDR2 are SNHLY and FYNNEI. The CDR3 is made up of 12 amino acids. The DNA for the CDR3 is TGTGCCAGCCAGGGGCGCAAAAACATTCAGTACTTC. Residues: CASQGRKNIQYF.

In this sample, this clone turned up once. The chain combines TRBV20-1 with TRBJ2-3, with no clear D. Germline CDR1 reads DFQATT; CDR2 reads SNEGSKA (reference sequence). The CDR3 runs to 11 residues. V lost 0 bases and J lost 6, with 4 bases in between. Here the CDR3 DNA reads TGCAGTGCTAGAGATGGGGATACGCAGTATTTT. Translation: CSARDGDTQYF.

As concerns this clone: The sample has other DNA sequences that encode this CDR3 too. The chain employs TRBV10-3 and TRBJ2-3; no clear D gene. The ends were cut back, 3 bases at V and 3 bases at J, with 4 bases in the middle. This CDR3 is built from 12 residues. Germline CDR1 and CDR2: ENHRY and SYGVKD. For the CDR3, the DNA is TGTGCCATCAGTGACCGGACAGATACGCAGTATTTT. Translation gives CAISDRTDTQYF.

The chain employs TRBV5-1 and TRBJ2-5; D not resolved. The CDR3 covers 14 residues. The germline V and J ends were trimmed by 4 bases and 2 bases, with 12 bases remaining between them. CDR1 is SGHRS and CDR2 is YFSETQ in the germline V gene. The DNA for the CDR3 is TGCGCCAGCAGCCAAGGACCAGTACAAGAGACCCAGTACTTC. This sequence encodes CASSQGPVQETQYF.

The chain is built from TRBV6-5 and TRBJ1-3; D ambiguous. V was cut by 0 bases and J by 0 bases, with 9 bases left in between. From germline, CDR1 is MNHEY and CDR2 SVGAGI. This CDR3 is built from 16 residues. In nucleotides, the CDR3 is TGTGCCAGCAGTTACTCGGAAGTGGCCTCTGGAAACACCATATATTTT. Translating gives CASSYSEVASGNTIYF.